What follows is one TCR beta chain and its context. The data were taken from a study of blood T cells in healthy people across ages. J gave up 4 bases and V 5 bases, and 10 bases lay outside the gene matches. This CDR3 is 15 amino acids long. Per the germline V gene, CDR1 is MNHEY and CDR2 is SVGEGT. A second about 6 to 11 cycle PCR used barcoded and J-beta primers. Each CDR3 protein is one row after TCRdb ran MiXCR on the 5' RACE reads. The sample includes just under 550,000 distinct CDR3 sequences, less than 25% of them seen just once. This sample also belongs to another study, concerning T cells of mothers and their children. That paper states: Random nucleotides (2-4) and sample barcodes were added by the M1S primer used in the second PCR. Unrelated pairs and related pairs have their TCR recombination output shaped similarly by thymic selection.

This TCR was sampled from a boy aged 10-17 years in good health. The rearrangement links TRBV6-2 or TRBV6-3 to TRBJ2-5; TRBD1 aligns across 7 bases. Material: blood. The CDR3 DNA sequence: TGTGCCAGCAGTACCCGACAGGGATGGGGAGAGACCCAGTACTTC. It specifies CASSTRQGWGETQYF.